This TCR beta chain was recovered during a study of beta chain features in type 1 diabetes. Across the study: Cell yields, age and gender were similar between patients and healthy donors. Over all samples combined, 107,917,701 sorted cells were examined.

This CDR3 is 16 amino acids long. The J segment lost 4 bases and the V segment lost 1 base, leaving 7 bases of the junction unmatched. The germline gives CDR1 MGHRA, CDR2 YSYEKL. As every portion of the isolated RNA was reverse transcribed, the sequencing read expressed TCRB transcripts. Sequencing was performed with immunoSEQ multiplex PCR; in TCRdb, only in-frame clones are kept and a portion is missing. Of approximately 470,000 clones in the sample, 30% are singletons; the top ten hold 0.065%. Sequenced: naive CD4+ T cells from blood. The sequence was obtained from a man younger than 35 in good health. The chain employs TRBV4-1 and TRBJ2-1; TRBD1 matches at 7 bases. The DNA for the CDR3 is TGCGCCAGCAGCCAAGGTCTAGAGGGGGCGTACAATGAGCAGTTCTTC. This translates into CASSQGLEGAYNEQFF.